One sample yielded the 14 T cell receptor beta chains listed below, sequenced in a study of blood T cell repertoires in COVID-19. Assay: immunoSEQ multiplex PCR; the TCRdb copy retains only in-frame clones and omits some. The sample consists of hundreds of thousands of clones, about 83% of them appearing once. The sequenced material came from peripheral blood. The receptors stem from a woman in her fifties or sixties with acute or convalescent COVID-19.

The V call is TRBV11-2, the J call TRBJ1-4, with TRBD1 identical over 10 bases. CDR3 length: 19 residues. Trimming took 1 base from V and 3 from J; bases not matched to a gene: 11. Germline V CDR1 and CDR2: SGHAT, FQNNGV. CDR3 loop: CASSLVNVGQGSSNEKLFF. CDR3 coding DNA: TGTGCCAGCAGCTTAGTAAATGTGGGACAGGGGTCGTCTAATGAAAAACTGTTTTTT.

The chain uses TRBV4-2 and TRBJ2-3, with 12 bases fitting TRBD2. V trimming: 4 bases; J trimming: 5 bases; junction bases outside the gene matches: 13. The CDR3 is 18 residues long. Germline V gene sequence: CDR1 LGHNA, CDR2 YNFKEQ. CDR3: CASSRALGTSGFVDTQYF. DNA for the CDR3: TGTGCCAGCAGCCGAGCACTCGGGACTAGCGGGTTTGTAGATACGCAGTATTTT.

Only a few counts were recorded for this clone. The V gene is TRBV5-1, the J gene TRBJ2-6; 10 bases are shared with TRBD1. V trimming: 1 base; J trimming: 0 bases; junction bases outside the gene matches: 4. The CDR3 loop spans 18 amino acids. Germline CDR1 SGHRS, CDR2 YFSETQ. This CDR3 reads CASSLRGQGLSGANVLTF. CDR3 DNA sequence: TGCGCCAGCAGCTTGCGGGGACAGGGGCTCTCTGGGGCCAACGTCCTGACTTTC.

The genes are TRBV5-8 and TRBJ2-4; D is possibly TRBD1 (5 bases). The V gene's germline CDR1 is SGHTS and CDR2 YDEGEE. V was trimmed by 0 bases and J by 1 base, leaving 5 bases between them. There are 14 residues in the CDR3. The CDR3 loop is CASSLAGAKNIQYF. CDR3 bases: TGTGCCAGCAGCTTGGCAGGGGCCAAAAACATTCAGTACTTC.

The chain is built from TRBV3-1 (or the pseudogene TRBV3-2) and TRBJ2-1; the D is unclear. V was shortened by 1 base and J by 6 bases, with 10 bases between the two germline ends. This CDR3 is 14 amino acids long. Germline-derived CDR1 and CDR2 are LGHDT and YNNKEL (reference sequence). The DNA of the CDR3 is TGTGCCAGCAGCCAAGTTGGGCCTCTCAATGAGCAGTTCTTC. The encoded protein is CASSQVGPLNEQFF.

The gene calls are TRBV11-2 and TRBJ2-2, with D possibly being TRBD1 (5 bases). The germline CDR1 and CDR2 sequences are SGHAT and FQNNGV. CDR3 length equals 14 residues. Trimming pared 1 base from V and 7 bases from J, leaving 10 bases between. This CDR3 is CASSLVGALGELFF. The CDR3 DNA follows: TGTGCCAGCAGCTTAGTAGGGGCACTCGGGGAGCTGTTTTTT.

The chain recombines TRBV5-5 with TRBJ2-7, with 7 bases aligning to TRBD2. The CDR3 has 12 residues. CDR1 SGHKS and CDR2 YYEKEE come from the germline V gene (reference sequence). J was trimmed by 7 bases and V by 4 bases; bases with no gene match: 5. CDR3 sequence reads: CASSGAGGEQYF. The CDR3 DNA reads TGTGCCAGCAGCGGGGCCGGGGGGGAGCAGTACTTC. Complete variable domain (other parts from reference TRBV5-5 and TRBJ2-7): DAGVTQSPTHLIKTRGQQVTLRCSPISGHKSVSWYQQVLGQGPQFIFQYYEKEERGRGNFPDRFSARQFPNYSSELNVNALLLGDSALYLCASSGAGGEQYFGPGTRLTVT.

This chain uses TRBV6-5 with TRBJ2-1, with 10 bases lining up with TRBD2. CDR3 length: 16 residues. The junction had 4 bases not matched to a gene; V was cut back by 2 bases and J by 3 bases. CDR1 and CDR2 from the germline V gene are MNHEY and SVGAGI. Here the CDR3 reads CASSYGTSVLYNEQFF. The CDR3 DNA reads as TGTGCCAGCAGTTACGGGACTAGCGTCCTCTACAATGAGCAGTTCTTC.

There are a few counts of this clone. The chain carries TRBV27 and TRBJ2-7; possibly TRBD2 for D (5 bases). Germline lookup yields CDR1 MNHEY and CDR2 SMNVEV (reference sequence). V lost 2 bases and J lost 8, with 16 bases in between. The CDR3 consists of 14 residues. The DNA for the CDR3 is TGTGCCAGCAGTTTAATAAACCCCCGGGGAAAGCAGTACTTC. Amino acid sequence: CASSLINPRGKQYF.

This clone was observed at least ten times. The chain employs TRBV28 and TRBJ2-7; D gene uncertain. Trimming took off 5 bases at V and 2 bases at J, with 16 bases between the two ends. This CDR3 has 15 residues. CDR1 MDHEN and CDR2 SYDVKM come from the germline V gene. CDR3 in amino acids: CASSIYDKHAYEQYF. Written as DNA, the CDR3 is TGTGCCAGCAGTATCTACGACAAGCATGCCTACGAGCAGTACTTC.

This sequence joins TRBV5-1 and TRBJ2-7, with D uncertain. The V end was cut by 4 bases, the J end by 6 bases, with 20 bases between. Germline V CDR1 and CDR2: SGHRS, YFSETQ. CDR3 length: 15 amino acids. Written as DNA, the CDR3 is TGCGCCAGCAGCCCATCGGTGGGCCCCCTCCGCGAGCAGTACTTC. This codes for CASSPSVGPLREQYF. The complete variable domain, with remaining parts taken from reference TRBV5-1 and TRBJ2-7, reads KAGVTQTPRYLIKTRGQQVTLSCSPISGHRSVSWYQQTPGQGLQFLFEYFSETQRNKGNFPGRFSGRQFSNSRSEMNVSTLELGDSALYLCASSPSVGPLREQYFGPGTRLTVT.

The chain couples TRBV10-1 to TRBJ2-5; D is unclear. The CDR3 contains 13 residues. The V and J ends lost 4 bases and 2 bases respectively, with 8 bases between them. Germline CDR1 WNHNN, CDR2 SYGVQD (reference sequence). In DNA, the CDR3 is TGCGCCAGCAGTGTACGCGGACAAGAGACCCAGTACTTC. Protein product: CASSVRGQETQYF.

The rearrangement joins TRBV28 to TRBJ1-1, with D unclear. Germline V lookup: CDR1 MDHEN, CDR2 SYDVKM. This CDR3 comprises 13 residues. V gave up 4 bases and J gave up 3 bases, with 9 bases separating them. CDR3 loop: CASSSYPDTEAFF. CDR3 bases: TGTGCCAGCAGTTCCTACCCCGACACTGAAGCTTTCTTT.

The rearrangement links TRBV6-1 to TRBJ2-7, with TRBD2 matching 11 bases. Germline V gene data show CDR1 as MNHNS and CDR2 as SASEGT. This CDR3 comprises 20 residues. J was trimmed by 5 bases and V by 0 bases; bases with no gene match: 18. The CDR3 here is CASSEADATGASGRWNEQYF. CDR3 DNA: TGTGCCAGCAGTGAAGCAGACGCGACAGGGGCTAGCGGGAGGTGGAACGAGCAGTACTTC.